The entry that follows covers one T cell receptor (beta chain) sequence. Its specific antigen is unknown. Qualities for individual bases were not recorded, and no much larger clone is one base off. The donors were healthy, HIV-negative adults who had no recently reported acute infections or vaccinations. Every donor was a Caucasian adult living in Nashville, Tennessee, USA. Magnetic negative selection was used to enrich CD4+ T cells, after which naive cells were positively selected on CD45RA and the negative fraction became the memory subset. After blood collection by leukapheresis, PBMCs were isolated using Ficoll-Histopaque density gradient centrifugation and then cryopreserved in the vapor phase of liquid nitrogen. Analytical flow cytometry was used to check the purity and quantity of every magnetically sorted T cell population. Genomic DNA was isolated from every sorted fraction and measured by UV absorbance on a Nanodrop 2000c.

Using the deep immunoSEQ assay, TCR CDR3 regions were amplified from genomic DNA by multiplex PCR. Extracted genomic DNA from each cell subset was spread evenly across all wells of several immunoSEQ 96-well plates, with each plate serving as a replicate. Each replicate PCR for sorted subsets received about 200 ng genomic DNA, equal to 28,000 or so T cell genomes. Purified libraries were quantified with a Qubit 3.0 fluorometer, sized on a Bioanalyzer 2100, and re-quantified with the KAPA Library Quantification kit. Every immunoSEQ 96-well plate was sequenced on a dedicated single-read 150-cycle Illumina NextSeq 550 flow cell. The study's own analysis went as follows. The immunoSEQ output contained only junctional sequences without quality scores, so filtering could not match that applied to full-length reads. Sequences were annotated with PyIR, a Python wrapper for IgBLAST v1.9, using IMGT germline references to assign V/J genes and CDR3. Reads with weak V/J assignments (E-value above 1e-6), missing CDR3, stop codons, out-of-frame junctions, or ambiguous translated residues were removed. V3J clonotypes were defined as sequences sharing the same inferred V gene, J gene, and CDR3 amino acid sequence. The percentage overlap between two repertoires was calculated by dividing the number of shared unique clonotypes by the size of the smaller repertoire. Three approaches were used to assess repertoire richness: RTK rarefaction, the Chao1 estimator, and Recon v2.1 estimates of unobserved clonotypes. OLGA was used to compute generation probabilities for all TCRbeta clonotypes that the gDNA method yielded from a few donors. The table comes from immuneACCESS by way of TCRdb, which keeps in-frame sequences with V and J called. Part of the clones is missing from these tables; in studies checked, under half for an unresolved V gene and the rest for unknown reasons. D and trimming were read from the DNA, whereas the V and J calls and clone size are those reported in that table. The sample data list around 510,000 clones, and around 95% of these were observed just once. The leading ten clones occupy around 0.067% of the sample.

CDR1 and CDR2 (SNHLY, FYNNEI) derive from the germline V gene. The CDR3 starts with the cysteine, ends with the phenylalanine, and has 15 residues. Only the CDR3 part of the read is kept: 45 bases, read in frame from the first base. The germline V end is reduced by 6 bases and the J end by 9 bases; junction bases left unmatched: 17. This entry comes from a study of shared clonotypes between healthy human individuals (dated by TCRdb to between 2020 and 2021). In terms of the full investigation: A few men and two women, aged 18 to 49 years, made up the cohort. For each donor, three plates each were used for CD4 naive and CD4 memory, two plates were used for CD8 naive, and one plate was used for CD8 memory. To estimate repertoire size and how much clonotypes are shared between individuals, the study performed deep sequencing of blood TCR repertoires from a few healthy adults. To increase sequencing depth and limit assay-specific biases, TCR repertoire library preparation and sequencing were carried out by different laboratories using diverse techniques. Per donor, leukapheresis produced somewhere between about 0.85 and 10 billion PBMCs.

Here is what the overall study found, with its caveats: Compared with non-shared clonotypes, clonotypes shared by all four sorted-subset donors had higher generation probabilities. Sampling was limited to blood, and TCR repertoires in tissue likely differ from TCR repertoires in blood. Rarefaction of sorted-subset datasets indicated incomplete sequencing despite the large sequencing depth. Because the study included only a small number of donors, the genetic and exposure-history diversity represented was limited. Around 5% of naive CD4, more than 3% of naive CD8, about 2.5% of memory CD4, and about 0.4% of memory CD8 clonotypes were shared across several donors. Larger estimated clonotype richness was generally found for naive subsets than for memory subsets. Pairwise subsampling indicated that sequencing depth was expected to affect the degree of clonotype sharing among donors.

This TCR came from a woman in her 30s in good health. The chain uses TRBV2 and TRBJ2-7; 7 central nucleotides agree with TRBD2. The sequenced sample was naive CD4+ T cells sorted from blood. Explained via the paper, the cell subset or site label denotes: CD45RA+ positively selected. The sequence in DNA is TGTGCCAGCAGGGGTCGGGACTACTCCCCGGGGGTGCAGTACTTC. This codes for CASRGRDYSPGVQYF.